The clone carrying this T cell receptor beta chain was recorded many times. V lost 5 bases, J lost 3 bases, and 5 bases stayed unmatched. The V gene's germline CDR1 is SGHRS and CDR2 YFSETQ. This CDR3 spans 13 amino acids. The data are from a study of T-cell reconstitution after alpha-beta-depleted transplantation in children. The library targeted TCRbeta and was prepared with unique molecular identifiers. MiXCR was run by TCRdb on the PCR reads, yielding one entry per CDR3 protein. The sample includes more than 150,000 distinct CDR3 sequences, around 6.8% of them seen just once. The origin of this receptor is a human donor who donated a stem cell graft to a child with Wiskott-Aldrich syndrome. Sample: PBMCs from the stem cell graft donor, taken from the stem cell graft. The V gene is TRBV5-1, the J gene TRBJ2-7; 7 bases map to TRBD1. CDR3 region: CASSFDRDYEQYF. CDR3 bases: TGCGCCAGCAGTTTTGACAGGGACTACGAGCAGTACTTC.